The 23 T cell receptor beta chains reported below all come from one sample, sequenced in a study of shared clonotypes between healthy human individuals. TCRdb's table, derived via immunoSEQ multiplex PCR, lists solely in-frame clones and lacks some. The sample lists under 550,000 clones; 90% to 96% were seen once. Sequenced input: naive CD4+ T cells sorted from blood. The subset here: CD45RA+ positively selected. The receptors stem from a woman in her 30s in good health.

J is TRBJ2-3 and V is TRBV18; D is possibly TRBD1 or TRBD2 (5 bases each). This CDR3 is 16 amino acids long. CDR1 KGHSH and CDR2 LQKENI come from the germline V gene. V lost 6 bases and J 2 bases, leaving 18 bases between the germline ends. The CDR3 DNA reads as TGTGCCAGCTCTCCCCTGGCTAGGGGAGTCACAGATACGCAGTATTTT. As protein: CASSPLARGVTDTQYF.

The rearrangement links TRBV2 to TRBJ2-3; 9 nucleotides align to TRBD1. Looked up from germline, CDR1 is SNHLY and CDR2 is FYNNEI. With 7 bases clipped from V and 3 bases from J, the junction kept 8 bases outside the gene matches. CDR3 length: 15 amino acids. The CDR3 nucleotides are TGTGCCAGCATCCATCCGGGACAGGGAACAGATACGCAGTATTTT. This encodes CASIHPGQGTDTQYF.

The gene calls are TRBV19 and TRBJ1-4; 12 bases fit TRBD1. Germline lookup yields CDR1 LNHDA and CDR2 SQIVND (reference sequence). The CDR3 is made up of 15 amino acids. The trim removed 3 bases at V and 7 bases at J, leaving 3 bases unmatched. CDR3 sequence: CASSIGTGGGEKLFF. The CDR3 coding sequence is TGTGCCAGTAGTATTGGGACAGGGGGCGGTGAAAAACTGTTTTTT.

This clone occurred once. The gene calls are TRBV6-5 and TRBJ2-7, with D perhaps matching TRBD1 (6 bases). V dropped 2 bases and J dropped 6 bases, with 17 bases sitting between them. Germline V gives CDR1 MNHEY, CDR2 SVGAGI. CDR3 size: 15 residues. CDR3 sequence reads: CASSYRNFGGAEQYF. The CDR3 coding sequence is TGTGCCAGCAGTTACCGGAATTTTGGGGGCGCCGAGCAGTACTTC.

V and J are TRBV2 and TRBJ2-5; no firm D call. Germline loops: CDR1 SNHLY, CDR2 FYNNEI. The CDR3 spans 14 residues. Deletions cut 3 bases from V and 4 bases from J, with 12 bases between. CDR3 nucleotides: TGTGCCAGCAGTGATCTGGCGACGGGAGAGACCCAGTACTTC. As protein: CASSDLATGETQYF. Supplemented by reference TRBV2 and TRBJ2-5, the full variable domain reads EPEVTQTPSHQVTQMGQEVILRCVPISNHLYFYWYRQILGQKVEFLVSFYNNEISEKSEIFDDQFSVERPDGSNFTLKIRSTKLEDSAMYFCASSDLATGETQYFGPGTRLLVL.

The rearrangement links TRBV2 to TRBJ2-1; 8 bases are a match to TRBD2. The CDR3 covers 15 residues. J lost 9 bases, V lost 4 bases, and 11 bases had no gene match. Germline V lookup: CDR1 SNHLY, CDR2 FYNNEI. The CDR3 nucleotides are TGTGCCAGCAGTGTCTTTGAAGCGCGGGAGGTTGAGCAGTTCTTC. Protein product: CASSVFEAREVEQFF.

This clone was counted a single time. V gene TRBV5-1 combines with J gene TRBJ2-5, with TRBD2 matching 7 bases. V lost 3 bases, J lost 8 bases, and 13 bases stayed unmatched. CDR1 is SGHRS, CDR2 YFSETQ, per germline. CDR3 length equals 15 residues. CDR3 in DNA: TGCGCCAGCAGCTCCGCTGAGGGAGGGGCCGCAACCCAGTACTTC. Protein sequence: CASSSAEGGAATQYF.

V and J are TRBV28 and TRBJ1-1; D perhaps matches TRBD1 (5 bases). The CDR3 consists of 14 residues. Trimming took 2 bases from V and 2 from J, leaving 9 bases between them. CDR1 is MDHEN, CDR2 SYDVKM, per germline. CDR3 sequence (DNA): TGTGCCAGCAGTTTACTGGACACTAACACTGAAGCTTTCTTT. This gives the protein CASSLLDTNTEAFF.

This rearrangement joins TRBV19 to TRBJ2-5; a possible D gene is TRBD2 (6 bases). CDR3 size: 12 residues. Trimming stripped 10 bases from V and 7 bases from J, with 16 bases between. CDR1 and CDR2 (germline): LNHDA, SQIVND (reference sequence). The chain's CDR3 is CATLQDGGTQYF. The DNA of the CDR3 is TGTGCCACCCTCCAGGACGGGGGGACCCAGTACTTC.

The chain is built from TRBV28 and TRBJ1-2; D is ambiguous. The V gene lost 6 bases and the J gene lost 2 bases, with 4 bases spanning the gap. CDR1 and CDR2 from the germline V gene are MDHEN and SYDVKM. The CDR3 runs to 11 residues. This chain's CDR3 is CASSRNYGYTF. As DNA, the CDR3 is TGTGCCAGCAGCCGCAACTATGGCTACACCTTC.

CDR3 nucleotides: TGTGCCAGCAGCTTGGGAAACAGGAGACTAAAAGAGACCCAGTACTTC. Protein: CASSLGNRRLKETQYF. The chain links TRBV11-2 to TRBJ2-5; perhaps D is TRBD1 or TRBD2 (5 bases each). CDR3 size: 16 residues. V was pared by 3 bases and J by 3 bases, with 17 bases between. The germline V gene encodes CDR1 SGHAT and CDR2 FQNNGV.

This chain joins TRBV6-6 and TRBJ2-7, with 9 bases lining up with TRBD2. Trimming cost V 5 bases and J 2 bases; bases outside gene matches: 4. From germline, CDR1 is MNHNY and CDR2 SVGAGI (reference sequence). The CDR3 runs to 14 residues. CDR3: CASSGTSRTYEQYF. In DNA, the CDR3 is TGTGCCAGCAGTGGGACTAGCAGAACCTACGAGCAGTACTTC.

This clone has only one observation. The chain has TRBV10-3 and TRBJ2-5; 7 bases map to TRBD2. The J call is uncertain, as TRBJ2-7 better fits the DNA end. Germline values: CDR1 ENHRY, CDR2 SYGVKD. This CDR3 spans 12 amino acids. The CDR3 loop reads CAINGGSGEQYF. In DNA, the CDR3 is TGTGCCATCAACGGCGGGAGTGGCGAGCAGTACTTC.

The V gene is TRBV5-1, the J gene TRBJ2-7, with a tentative D call TRBD2 (6 bases). CDR1 is SGHRS, CDR2 YFSETQ, per germline. V was shortened by 7 bases and J by 4 bases, with 15 bases between the two germline ends. There are 13 residues in the CDR3. CDR3 sequence reads: CASSPEGGYEQYF. The CDR3 nucleotides read TGCGCCAGCTCGCCGGAGGGTGGGTACGAGCAGTACTTC. The full variable domain, rest sourced from reference TRBV5-1 and TRBJ2-7, is KAGVTQTPRYLIKTRGQQVTLSCSPISGHRSVSWYQQTPGQGLQFLFEYFSETQRNKGNFPGRFSGRQFSNSRSEMNVSTLELGDSALYLCASSPEGGYEQYFGPGTRLTVT.

The chain joins TRBV6-6 to TRBJ1-5, with 7 bases matching TRBD1. From germline, CDR1 is MNHNY and CDR2 SVGAGI (reference sequence). The CDR3 has 14 residues. V was pared by 5 bases and J by 4 bases, with 5 bases of the junction left unmatched. This chain's CDR3 is CASSRQGRNQPQHF. CDR3 nucleotide sequence: TGTGCCAGCAGTCGACAGGGCCGTAATCAGCCCCAGCATTTT.

The chain carries TRBV11-2 and TRBJ2-5, with 12 positions matching TRBD1. Germline CDR1 SGHAT, CDR2 FQNNGV. J gave up 5 bases and V 5 bases, and 12 bases lay outside the gene matches. The CDR3 covers 17 residues. CDR3 protein: CASSALPGQGAWETQYF. CDR3 in DNA: TGTGCCAGCAGCGCCCTCCCGGGACAGGGGGCTTGGGAGACCCAGTACTTC.

On this clone: Other DNA sequences in this specimen translate into the identical CDR3. The V gene is TRBV6-1, the J gene TRBJ2-7; D might be TRBD1 (5 bases). Germline values: CDR1 MNHNS, CDR2 SASEGT. The length of the CDR3 is 14 residues. V lost 2 bases and J 0 bases, leaving 8 bases between the germline ends. The CDR3 DNA reads as TGTGCCAGCAGTGAACAGGGATCCTCCTACGAGCAGTACTTC. Translating gives CASSEQGSSYEQYF.

V usage is TRBV27 and J usage is TRBJ2-7; D is unresolved. V was pared by 5 bases and J by 1 base, with 9 bases between. The CDR3 covers 13 residues. The germline V gene encodes CDR1 MNHEY and CDR2 SMNVEV (reference sequence). This chain's CDR3 is CASSPISSYEQYF. CDR3 nucleotide sequence: TGTGCCAGCAGTCCTATAAGTTCCTACGAGCAGTACTTC.

The chain carries TRBV4-1 and TRBJ2-7; D tentatively fits TRBD1 or TRBD2 (6 bases each). The CDR3 loop spans 16 amino acids. The V end lost 4 bases, the J end lost 0 bases, and 16 bases lay between the germline ends. Germline V lookup: CDR1 MGHRA, CDR2 YSYEKL. CDR3 sequence (DNA): TGCGCCAGCAGCCCCTTCTACACGGGGGCCTCCTACGAGCAGTACTTC. Translated, it gives CASSPFYTGASYEQYF.

The genes are TRBV19 and TRBJ1-5; unclear D gene. Germline V CDR1 and CDR2: LNHDA, SQIVND (reference sequence). V was trimmed by 8 bases and J by 3 bases, leaving 14 bases between them. The CDR3 has 14 residues. The CDR3 DNA follows: TGTGCCAGTGCTACTCGAGGAGACAATCAGCCCCAGCATTTT. Translated: CASATRGDNQPQHF.

A single count supports this clone. The chain links TRBV5-4 to TRBJ2-7; a weak D match, TRBD2 (6 bases). Germline CDR1 reads SGHNT; CDR2 reads YYREEE (reference sequence). The CDR3 length is 13 residues. V was trimmed by 4 bases and J by 0 bases, leaving 8 bases between them. In DNA form, the CDR3 reads TGTGCCAGCAGCCTGACTAGCTCCTACGAGCAGTACTTC. It yields the protein CASSLTSSYEQYF.

V usage is TRBV5-1 and J usage is TRBJ2-1; the D is unclear. Germline V gene sequence: CDR1 SGHRS, CDR2 YFSETQ. V was pared by 0 bases and J by 2 bases, with 9 bases between. CDR3 size: 15 residues. The CDR3 reads CASSLGSTAYNEQFF. In nucleotides, the CDR3 is TGCGCCAGCAGCTTGGGCTCGACCGCCTACAATGAGCAGTTCTTC.

The chain joins TRBV2 to TRBJ1-5; no clear D. This CDR3 has 15 amino acids. The V end lost 8 bases, the J end lost 2 bases, and 16 bases lay between the germline ends. Per germline, CDR1 SNHLY and CDR2 FYNNEI. This chain's CDR3 is CASDTTLSGNQPQHF. The DNA of the CDR3 is TGTGCCAGCGACACCACCCTATCGGGCAATCAGCCCCAGCATTTT.